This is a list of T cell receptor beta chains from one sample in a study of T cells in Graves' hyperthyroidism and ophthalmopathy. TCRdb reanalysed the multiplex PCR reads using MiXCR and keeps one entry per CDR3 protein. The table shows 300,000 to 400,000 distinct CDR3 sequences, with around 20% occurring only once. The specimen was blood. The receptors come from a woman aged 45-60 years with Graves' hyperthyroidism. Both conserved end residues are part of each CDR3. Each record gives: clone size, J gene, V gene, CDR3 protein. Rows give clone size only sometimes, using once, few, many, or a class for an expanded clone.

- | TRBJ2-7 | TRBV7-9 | CASSVTGVESNEQYF
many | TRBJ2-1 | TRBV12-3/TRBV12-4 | CASSLWLAGGMDEQFF
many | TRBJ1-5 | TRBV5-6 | CASSRGGVNQPQHF
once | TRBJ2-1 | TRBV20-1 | CSVFGTGHEQFF
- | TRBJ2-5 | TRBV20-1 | CSARRPGGQETQYF
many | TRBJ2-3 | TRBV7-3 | CASSSTGEDTQYF
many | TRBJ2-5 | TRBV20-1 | CSATTSGQETQYF
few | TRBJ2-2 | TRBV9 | CASSAGPSGTQGGELFF
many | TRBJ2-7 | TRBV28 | CASSTTSGVSYEQYF
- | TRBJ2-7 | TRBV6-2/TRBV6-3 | CATGFGQGFYEQYF
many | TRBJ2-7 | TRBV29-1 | CSVDAGAVEQYF
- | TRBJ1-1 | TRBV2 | CASTALTGGTEAFF
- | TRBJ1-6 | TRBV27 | CASSLVIYNSPLHF
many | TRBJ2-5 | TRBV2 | CASSINNRETQYF
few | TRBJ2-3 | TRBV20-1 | CSARIRLRGGYTDTQYF
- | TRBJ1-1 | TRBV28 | CASSPGQALMNTEAFF
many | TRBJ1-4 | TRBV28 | CASSYPPGEKLFF
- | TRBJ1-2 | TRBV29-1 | CSVEQGYGYTF
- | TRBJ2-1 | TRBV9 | CASNASVPLGQGLNEQFF
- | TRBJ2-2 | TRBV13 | CASREGTGELFF
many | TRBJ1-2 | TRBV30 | CAWSRVPETYGYTF
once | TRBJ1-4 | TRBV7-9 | CASSSGRSTNGKLFF
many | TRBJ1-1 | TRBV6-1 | CASRVHRDTEAFF
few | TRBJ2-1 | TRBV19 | CASSPGRRPRGYNEQFF
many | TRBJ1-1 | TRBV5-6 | CASSYKNTEAFF
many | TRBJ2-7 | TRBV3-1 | CASSPLAGGGSYEQYF
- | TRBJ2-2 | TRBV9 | CASSARTSGNTGELFF
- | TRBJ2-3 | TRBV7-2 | CASSSSGLGDTQYF
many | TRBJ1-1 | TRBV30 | CAWRAQGAGAFF
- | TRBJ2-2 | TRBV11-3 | CASSYSSGRALGTGELFF
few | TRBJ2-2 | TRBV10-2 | CASSALANGELFF
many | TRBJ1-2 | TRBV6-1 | CASSTFGQGIGVNYGYTF
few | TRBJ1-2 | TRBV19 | CASRIPGQANYGYTF
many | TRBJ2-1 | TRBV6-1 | CASRKILAGVHEQFF
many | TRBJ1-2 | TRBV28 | CASSPGTDGYTF
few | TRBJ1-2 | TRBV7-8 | CASSPSGTGIGYTF
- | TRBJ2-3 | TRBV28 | CASSLYTGDPDTQYF
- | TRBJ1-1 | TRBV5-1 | CASSLRGQGRTLNTEAFF
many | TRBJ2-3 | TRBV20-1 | CSVTSGGTDTQYF
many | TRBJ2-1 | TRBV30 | CAWTRVETSYNEQFF
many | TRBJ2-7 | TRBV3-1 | CASRMAASSYEQYF
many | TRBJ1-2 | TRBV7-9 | CASRKDSNYGYTF
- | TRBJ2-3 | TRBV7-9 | CASSDTQESTDTQYF
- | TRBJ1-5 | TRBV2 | CASSRGTGVYSNQPQHF
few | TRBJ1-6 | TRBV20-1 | CSARGDYNSPLHF
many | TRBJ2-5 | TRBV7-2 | CASSLAADRVETQYF
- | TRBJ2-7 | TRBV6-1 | CASSAKTASYEQYF
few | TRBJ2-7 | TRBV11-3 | CASSLDGGGGFYEQYF
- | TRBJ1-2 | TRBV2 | CASQDRGQEGYTF
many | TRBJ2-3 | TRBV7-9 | CASSKPLANTDTQYF
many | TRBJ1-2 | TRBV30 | CAWSVRRTGGRGYTF
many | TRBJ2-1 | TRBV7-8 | CASSFAGSSYNEQFF